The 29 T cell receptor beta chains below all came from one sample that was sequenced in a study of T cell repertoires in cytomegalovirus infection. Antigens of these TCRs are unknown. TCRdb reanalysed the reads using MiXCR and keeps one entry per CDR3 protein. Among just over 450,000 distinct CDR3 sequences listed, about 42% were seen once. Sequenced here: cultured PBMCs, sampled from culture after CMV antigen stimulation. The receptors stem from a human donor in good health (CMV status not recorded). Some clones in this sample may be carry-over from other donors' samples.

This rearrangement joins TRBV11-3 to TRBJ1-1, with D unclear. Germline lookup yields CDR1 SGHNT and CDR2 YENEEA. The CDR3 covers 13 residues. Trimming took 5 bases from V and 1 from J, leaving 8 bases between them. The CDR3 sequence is CASSNLGNTEAFF. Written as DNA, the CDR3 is TGTGCCAGCAGCAACTTGGGGAACACTGAAGCTTTCTTT.

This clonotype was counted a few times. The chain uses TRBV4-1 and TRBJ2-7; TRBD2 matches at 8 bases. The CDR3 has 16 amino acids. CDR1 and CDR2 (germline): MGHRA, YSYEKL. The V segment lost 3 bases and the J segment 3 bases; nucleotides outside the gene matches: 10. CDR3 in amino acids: CASSQALAGGNYEQYF. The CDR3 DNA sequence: TGCGCCAGCAGCCAGGCCTTGGCGGGGGGCAACTACGAGCAGTACTTC.

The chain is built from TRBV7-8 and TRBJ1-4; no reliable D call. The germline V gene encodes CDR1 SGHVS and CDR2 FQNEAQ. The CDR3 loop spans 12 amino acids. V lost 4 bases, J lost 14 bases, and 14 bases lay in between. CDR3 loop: CASSSFVPELFF. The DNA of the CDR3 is TGTGCCAGCAGCTCCTTCGTACCTGAGCTGTTTTTT.

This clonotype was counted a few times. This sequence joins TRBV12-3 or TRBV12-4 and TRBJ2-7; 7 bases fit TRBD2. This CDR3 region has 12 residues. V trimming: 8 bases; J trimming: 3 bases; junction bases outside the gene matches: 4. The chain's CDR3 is CASGGSFYEQYF. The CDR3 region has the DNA TGTGCCAGCGGCGGGAGTTTCTACGAGCAGTACTTC.

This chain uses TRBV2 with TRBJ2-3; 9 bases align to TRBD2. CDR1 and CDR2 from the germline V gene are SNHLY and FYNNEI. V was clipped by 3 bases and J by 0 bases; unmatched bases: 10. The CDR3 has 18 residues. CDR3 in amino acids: CASSEVSSGETSTDTQYF. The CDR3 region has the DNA TGTGCCAGCAGTGAGGTATCTAGCGGGGAAACTAGCACAGATACGCAGTATTTT. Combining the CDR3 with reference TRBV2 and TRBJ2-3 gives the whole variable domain EPEVTQTPSHQVTQMGQEVILRCVPISNHLYFYWYRQILGQKVEFLVSFYNNEISEKSEIFDDQFSVERPDGSNFTLKIRSTKLEDSAMYFCASSEVSSGETSTDTQYFGPGTRLTVL.

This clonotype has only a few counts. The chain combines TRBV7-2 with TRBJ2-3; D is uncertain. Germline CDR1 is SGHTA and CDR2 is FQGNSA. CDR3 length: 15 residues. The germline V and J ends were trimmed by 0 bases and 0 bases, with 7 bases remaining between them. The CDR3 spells CASSLALMSTDTQYF. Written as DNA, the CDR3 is TGTGCCAGCAGCTTAGCGCTCATGAGCACAGATACGCAGTATTTT.

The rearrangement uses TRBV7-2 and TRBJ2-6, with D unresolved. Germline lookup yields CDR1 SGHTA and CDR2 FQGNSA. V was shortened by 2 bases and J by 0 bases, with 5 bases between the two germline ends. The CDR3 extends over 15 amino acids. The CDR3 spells CASSLFFSGANVLTF. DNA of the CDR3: TGTGCCAGCAGCTTATTCTTCTCTGGGGCCAACGTCCTGACTTTC.

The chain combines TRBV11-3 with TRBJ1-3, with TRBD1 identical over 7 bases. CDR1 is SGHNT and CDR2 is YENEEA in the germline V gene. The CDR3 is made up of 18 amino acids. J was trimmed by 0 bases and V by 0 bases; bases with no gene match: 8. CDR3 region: CASSLEQVGDSSGNTIYF. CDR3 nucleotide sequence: TGTGCCAGCAGCTTAGAGCAAGTGGGGGACAGCTCTGGAAACACCATATATTTT.

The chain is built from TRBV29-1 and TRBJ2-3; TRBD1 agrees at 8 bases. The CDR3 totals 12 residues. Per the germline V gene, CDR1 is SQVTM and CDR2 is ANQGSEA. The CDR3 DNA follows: TGCACCACAGGGGGTCAGACAGATACGCAGTATTTT. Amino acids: CTTGGQTDTQYF.

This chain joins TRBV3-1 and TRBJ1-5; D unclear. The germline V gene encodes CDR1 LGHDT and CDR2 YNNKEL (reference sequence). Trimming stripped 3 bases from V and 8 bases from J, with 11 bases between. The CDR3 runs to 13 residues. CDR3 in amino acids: CASSQIGVEPQHF. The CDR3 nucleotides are TGTGCCAGCAGCCAGATTGGGGTAGAGCCCCAGCATTTT. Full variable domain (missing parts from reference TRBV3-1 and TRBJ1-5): DTAVSQTPKYLVTQMGNDKSIKCEQNLGHDTMYWYKQDSKKFLKIMFSYNNKELIINETVPNRFSPKSPDKAHLNLHINSLELGDSAVYFCASSQIGVEPQHFGDGTRLSIL.

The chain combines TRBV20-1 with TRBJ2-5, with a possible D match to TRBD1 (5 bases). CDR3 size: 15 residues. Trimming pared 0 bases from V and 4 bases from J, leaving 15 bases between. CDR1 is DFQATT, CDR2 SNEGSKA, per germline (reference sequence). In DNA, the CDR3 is TGCAGTGCTAGAGATCTCGGCAGGGCACGAGAGACCCAGTACTTC. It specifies CSARDLGRARETQYF.

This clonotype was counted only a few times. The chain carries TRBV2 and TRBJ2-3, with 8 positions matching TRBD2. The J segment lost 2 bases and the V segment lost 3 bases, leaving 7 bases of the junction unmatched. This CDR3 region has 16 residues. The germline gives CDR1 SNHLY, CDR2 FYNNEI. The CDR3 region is CASSDGVAGITDTQYF. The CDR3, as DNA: TGTGCCAGCAGTGATGGGGTAGCGGGAATCACAGATACGCAGTATTTT.

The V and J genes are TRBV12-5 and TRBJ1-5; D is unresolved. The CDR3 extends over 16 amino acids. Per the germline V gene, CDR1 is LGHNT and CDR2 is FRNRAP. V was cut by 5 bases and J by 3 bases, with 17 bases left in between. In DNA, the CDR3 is TGTGCTAGTGGTGGATCGTACCGACGGGACAATCAGCCCCAGCATTTT. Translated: CASGGSYRRDNQPQHF. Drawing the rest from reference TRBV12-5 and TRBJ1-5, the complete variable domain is DARVTQTPRHKVTEMGQEVTMRCQPILGHNTVFWYRQTMMQGLELLAYFRNRAPLDDSGMPKDRFSAEMPDATLATLKIQPSEPRDSAVYFCASGGSYRRDNQPQHFGDGTRLSIL.

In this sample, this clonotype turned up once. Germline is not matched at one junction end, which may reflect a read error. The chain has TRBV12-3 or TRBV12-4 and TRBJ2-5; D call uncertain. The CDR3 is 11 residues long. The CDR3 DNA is TGTGCCAGCAGCCTAGGAGAGGCCCAGTACTTC. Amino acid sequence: CASSLGEAQYF.

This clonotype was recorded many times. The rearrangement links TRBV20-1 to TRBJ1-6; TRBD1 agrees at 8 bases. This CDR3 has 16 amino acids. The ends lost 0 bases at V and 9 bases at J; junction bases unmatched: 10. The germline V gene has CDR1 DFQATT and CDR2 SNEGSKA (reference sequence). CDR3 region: CSARDPQGAGSSPLHF. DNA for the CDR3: TGCAGTGCTAGAGATCCTCAGGGGGCTGGGAGTTCACCCCTCCACTTT.

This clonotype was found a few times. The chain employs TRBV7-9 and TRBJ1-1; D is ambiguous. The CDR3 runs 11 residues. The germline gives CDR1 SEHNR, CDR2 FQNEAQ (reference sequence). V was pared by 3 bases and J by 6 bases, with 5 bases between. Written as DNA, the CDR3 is TGTGCCAGCAGCTTTACCTCTGAAGCTTTCTTT. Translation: CASSFTSEAFF.

The CDR3 here is CASSPDRPVNSPLHF. CDR3 bases: TGTGCCAGCAGTCCTGACAGGCCCGTTAATTCACCCCTCCACTTT. This chain connects TRBV27 to TRBJ1-6, with D perhaps matching TRBD1 (6 bases). Germline V gene sequence: CDR1 MNHEY, CDR2 SMNVEV (reference sequence). The CDR3 runs to 15 residues. With 5 bases removed from V and 6 bases from J, the gap between germline ends came to 14 bases.

The DNA of the CDR3 is TGCGCCAGCAGCCCCAACCCTGGGGCCGGGAGAACAGATACGCAGTATTTT. This translates into CASSPNPGAGRTDTQYF. This rearrangement joins TRBV4-1 to TRBJ2-3; weak D call: TRBD2 (6 bases). The ends were cut back, 4 bases at V and 3 bases at J, with 20 bases in the middle. CDR3 length equals 17 residues. Germline V gene data show CDR1 as MGHRA and CDR2 as YSYEKL.

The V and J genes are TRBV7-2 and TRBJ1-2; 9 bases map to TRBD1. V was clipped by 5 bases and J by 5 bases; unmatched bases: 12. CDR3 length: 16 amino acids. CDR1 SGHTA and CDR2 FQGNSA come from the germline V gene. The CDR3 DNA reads TGTGCCAGCAGCGTACGACAGGGGGAATCGAGATATGGCTACACCTTC. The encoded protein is CASSVRQGESRYGYTF. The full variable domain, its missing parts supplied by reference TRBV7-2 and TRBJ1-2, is GAGVSQSPSNKVTEKGKDVELRCDPISGHTALYWYRQSLGQGLEFLIYFQGNSAPDKSGLPSDRFSAERTGGSVSTLTIQRTQQEDSAVYLCASSVRQGESRYGYTFGSGTRLTVV.

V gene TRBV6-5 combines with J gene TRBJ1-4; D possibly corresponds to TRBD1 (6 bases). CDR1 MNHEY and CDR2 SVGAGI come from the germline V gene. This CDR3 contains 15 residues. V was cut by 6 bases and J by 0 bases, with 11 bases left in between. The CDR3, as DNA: TGTGCCAGCAGCCAAACAGGGACAACTAATGAAAAACTGTTTTTT. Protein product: CASSQTGTTNEKLFF.

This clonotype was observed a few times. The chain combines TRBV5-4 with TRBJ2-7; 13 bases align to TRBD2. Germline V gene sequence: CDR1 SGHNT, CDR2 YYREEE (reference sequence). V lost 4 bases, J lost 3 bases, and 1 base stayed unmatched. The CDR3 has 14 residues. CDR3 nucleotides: TGTGCCAGCAGCCGACTAGCGGGAGGCTACGAGCAGTACTTC. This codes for CASSRLAGGYEQYF.

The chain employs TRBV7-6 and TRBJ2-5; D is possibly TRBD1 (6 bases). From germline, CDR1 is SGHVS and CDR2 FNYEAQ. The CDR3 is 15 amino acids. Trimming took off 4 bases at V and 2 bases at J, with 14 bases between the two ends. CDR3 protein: CASSSRGFRQETQYF. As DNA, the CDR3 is TGTGCCAGCAGCTCCAGGGGTTTTCGACAAGAGACCCAGTACTTC.

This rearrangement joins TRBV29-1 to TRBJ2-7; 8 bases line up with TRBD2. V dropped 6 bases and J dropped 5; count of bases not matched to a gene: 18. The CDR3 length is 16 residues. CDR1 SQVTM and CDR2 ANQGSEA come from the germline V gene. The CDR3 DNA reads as TGCAGCGTCGGAACGGGGATTACGGGAGGGTCAAACGAGCAGTACTTC. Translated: CSVGTGITGGSNEQYF.

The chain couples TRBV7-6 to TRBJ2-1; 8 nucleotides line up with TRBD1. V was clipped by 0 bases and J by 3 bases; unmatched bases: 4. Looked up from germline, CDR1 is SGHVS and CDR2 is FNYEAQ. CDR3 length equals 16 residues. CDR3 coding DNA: TGTGCCAGCAGCTTAGCCAGGGGACAGGTCTACAATGAGCAGTTCTTC. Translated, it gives CASSLARGQVYNEQFF.

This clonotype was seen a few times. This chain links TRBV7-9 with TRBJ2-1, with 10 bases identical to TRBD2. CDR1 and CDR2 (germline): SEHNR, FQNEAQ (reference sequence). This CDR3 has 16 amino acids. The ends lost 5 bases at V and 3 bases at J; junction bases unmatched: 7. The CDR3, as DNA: TGTGCCAGCAGCCAGCTAGCGGGAGTCAACTACAATGAGCAGTTCTTC. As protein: CASSQLAGVNYNEQFF.

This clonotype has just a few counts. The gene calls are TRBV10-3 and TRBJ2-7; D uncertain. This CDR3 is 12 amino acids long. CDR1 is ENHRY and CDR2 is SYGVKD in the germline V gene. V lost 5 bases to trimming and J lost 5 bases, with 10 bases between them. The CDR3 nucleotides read TGTGCCATCAGTACACAAGGGCACGAGCAGTACTTC. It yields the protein CAISTQGHEQYF.

CDR3 amino acids: CASSIRLASYEQYF. CDR3 bases: TGTGCCAGTAGTATCAGACTAGCCAGCTACGAGCAGTACTTC. V is TRBV19 and J is TRBJ2-7; 7 bases fit TRBD2. There are 14 residues in the CDR3. Germline CDR1 is LNHDA and CDR2 is SQIVND (reference sequence). V shed 3 bases and J 3 bases; nucleotides not matched to a gene: 5.

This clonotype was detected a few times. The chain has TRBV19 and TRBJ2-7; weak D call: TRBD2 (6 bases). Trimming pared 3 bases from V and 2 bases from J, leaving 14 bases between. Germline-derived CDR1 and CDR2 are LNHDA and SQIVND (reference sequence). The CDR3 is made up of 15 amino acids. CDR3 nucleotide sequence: TGTGCCAGTAGTATGGCCCGGCGGGGAGCCTACGAGCAGTACTTC. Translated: CASSMARRGAYEQYF.

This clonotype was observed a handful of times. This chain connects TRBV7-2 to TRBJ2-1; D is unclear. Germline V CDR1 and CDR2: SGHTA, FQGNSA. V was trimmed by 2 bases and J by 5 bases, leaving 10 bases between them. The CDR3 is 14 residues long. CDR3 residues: CASSLTLTNNEQFF. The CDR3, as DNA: TGTGCCAGCAGCTTAACTCTAACAAACAATGAGCAGTTCTTC.